The 14 T cell receptor beta chains reported below all come from one sample, sequenced in a study of regulatory T cells in long-lasting Graves disease. Time point given: newly diagnosed GD, antithyroid drugs for less than 3 months. Generation of the TCR library employed RNA extracted from PBMCs. In building TCR beta libraries, iRepertoire HTBI primers were used together with Arm-PCR of CDR3 regions. One entry per CDR3 protein, called by TCRdb with MiXCR from the multiplex PCR reads. The sample lists some 450,000 distinct CDR3 sequences, roughly 15% occurring once. These data were also filed under a second study, of T cells in Graves' hyperthyroidism and ophthalmopathy.

The sequencing used peripheral blood mononuclear cells (PBMCs), collected at new diagnosis, from a patient treated with antithyroid drugs. These TCRs come from a woman aged 25 to 39 with Graves disease.

As DNA, the CDR3 is TGCAGTGCCTGGAGTTCGGCCGGGGTCACCTACGAGCAGTACTTC. It specifies CSAWSSAGVTYEQYF. The chain joins TRBV20-1 to TRBJ2-7, with D possibly TRBD2 on 5 matching bases. This CDR3 region has 15 residues. Germline V lookup: CDR1 DFQATT, CDR2 SNEGSKA (reference sequence). V dropped 6 bases and J dropped 2 bases, with 20 bases sitting between them.

This clonotype was picked up a small number of times. The V and J genes are TRBV28 and TRBJ2-7; TRBD2 agrees at 16 bases. The CDR3 has 16 residues. Per germline, CDR1 MDHEN and CDR2 SYDVKM. The V gene end was trimmed by 3 bases and the J gene end by 4 bases; junction bases not matched to a gene: 3. CDR3 protein: CASSLGGLAGGYEQYF. In DNA, the CDR3 is TGTGCCAGCAGTTTGGGGGGACTAGCGGGAGGGTACGAGCAGTACTTC.

In its sample, this clonotype was seen many times. This chain uses TRBV2 with TRBJ1-2; tentative D call: TRBD1 (5 bases). The germline CDR1 and CDR2 sequences are SNHLY and FYNNEI. V was shortened by 3 bases and J by 3 bases, with 11 bases between the two germline ends. The CDR3 runs to 14 residues. The CDR3 here is CASSELRGDYGYTF. In nucleotides, the CDR3 is TGTGCCAGCAGTGAGTTGAGGGGTGACTATGGCTACACCTTC.

The chain employs TRBV6-5 and TRBJ1-5, with D uncertain. CDR1 and CDR2 from the germline V gene are MNHEY and SVGAGI. The CDR3 extends over 16 amino acids. The V gene lost 4 bases and the J gene lost 4 bases, with 17 bases spanning the gap. The CDR3 loop is CASSSTRQGGNQPQHF. The CDR3 nucleotides read TGTGCCAGCAGTTCCACCCGACAAGGAGGGAATCAGCCCCAGCATTTT.

This clonotype was recorded many times. The chain uses TRBV5-5 and TRBJ1-2, with no clear D. This CDR3 region has 12 residues. In germline, CDR1 is SGHKS, CDR2 YYEKEE (reference sequence). The V gene lost 0 bases and the J gene lost 9 bases, with 9 bases spanning the gap. The CDR3 region has the DNA TGTGCCAGCAGCTTGGTTGGATCCAGCTACACCTTC. This sequence encodes CASSLVGSSYTF.

This clonotype was observed many times. The rearrangement joins TRBV3-1 to TRBJ2-7; 11 positions agree with TRBD2. With V trimmed by 4 bases and J by 4 bases, 3 bases remained unmatched. The CDR3 length is 14 residues. Germline CDR1 LGHDT, CDR2 YNNKEL (reference sequence). The DNA for the CDR3 is TGTGCCAGCAGCCGACTAGCGGGACGGTACGAGCAGTACTTC. It yields the protein CASSRLAGRYEQYF.

This clonotype was recorded only once. The gene calls are TRBV28 and TRBJ2-7; 9 bases align to TRBD1. The CDR3 totals 14 residues. V was pared by 7 bases and J by 4 bases, with 8 bases of the junction left unmatched. The germline V gene encodes CDR1 MDHEN and CDR2 SYDVKM. CDR3 loop: CASITGGAGYEQYF. The DNA for the CDR3 is TGTGCCAGCATCACAGGGGGCGCCGGATACGAGCAGTACTTC.

In its sample, this clonotype was seen many times. The J gene is TRBJ2-5, the V gene TRBV6-1; no definite D call. V lost 5 bases and J 4 bases, leaving 8 bases between the germline ends. Germline V gene sequence: CDR1 MNHNS, CDR2 SASEGT. The CDR3 is 12 amino acids. The CDR3 spells CASSSSTETQYF. The CDR3 nucleotides read TGTGCCAGCAGTAGCAGTACAGAGACCCAGTACTTC.

This clonotype was found a few times. In DNA form, the CDR3 reads TGTGCCTGGAGCGCGGGACTAGCGGTAAAAGAGACCCAGTACTTC. This encodes CAWSAGLAVKETQYF. The rearrangement uses TRBV30 and TRBJ2-5; 11 bases fit TRBD2. There are 15 residues in the CDR3. CDR1 and CDR2 (germline): GTSNPN, SVGIG (reference sequence). V was pared by 3 bases and J by 3 bases, with 6 bases of the junction left unmatched.

At least ten counts were recorded for this clonotype. This rearrangement joins TRBV20-1 to TRBJ2-1, with D maybe TRBD1 (6 bases). The V gene's germline CDR1 is DFQATT and CDR2 SNEGSKA (reference sequence). V was clipped by 2 bases and J by 2 bases, with 10 bases between them. The CDR3 spans 14 residues. This CDR3 is CSARQGFAYNEQFF. In DNA form, the CDR3 reads TGCAGTGCTAGACAGGGGTTCGCCTACAATGAGCAGTTCTTC.

This clonotype has a count of ten or more. The genes are TRBV27 and TRBJ2-7, with 8 bases matching TRBD2. Germline CDR1 reads MNHEY; CDR2 reads SMNVEV (reference sequence). The CDR3 consists of 13 residues. V trimming: 0 bases; J trimming: 7 bases; junction bases outside the gene matches: 2. The CDR3 region has the DNA TGTGCCAGCAGTTTATCGACGGGGGGGGAGCAGTACTTC. The encoded protein is CASSLSTGGEQYF.

This clonotype was seen repeatedly, ten times or more. The J gene is TRBJ1-2, the V gene TRBV29-1, with D tentatively TRBD1 (5 bases). V was clipped by 3 bases and J by 0 bases, with 11 bases between them. Germline V gives CDR1 SQVTM, CDR2 ANQGSEA. The CDR3 has 14 amino acids. Here the CDR3 DNA reads TGCAGCGTTGACCCAGGGACGGCTAACTATGGCTACACCTTC. Its protein is CSVDPGTANYGYTF.

In regard to this clonotype: This may come from a read error, since a much larger clone is one base off. The chain uses TRBV11-2 and TRBJ2-1; the match to TRBD2 covers 8 bases. The CDR3 length is 15 residues. Germline CDR1 and CDR2: SGHAT and FQNNGV. CDR3 protein: CDSRKTSGYHNEQFF. CDR3 DNA sequence: TGTGACAGCAGGAAAACTAGCGGATATCACAATGAGCAGTTCTTC.

The chain couples TRBV20-1 to TRBJ2-3, with TRBD2 matching 10 bases. V shed 0 bases, J shed 5 bases, and the junction held 5 bases outside the gene matches. Per germline, CDR1 DFQATT and CDR2 SNEGSKA (reference sequence). CDR3 size: 15 residues. The CDR3 sequence: CSARDSGRSRDTQYF. The CDR3 nucleotides read TGCAGTGCTAGAGATAGCGGGAGGTCCAGAGATACGCAGTATTTT.